This TCR beta chain was obtained from a study of blood T cell repertoires in COVID-19. Study details: T cells, B-cell-depleted T cells, or PBMCs supplied cDNA or gDNA.

The data were produced by immunoSEQ multiplex PCR, yet TCRdb's version contains in-frame clones alone and is incomplete. The table includes fewer than 250,000 clones, about 90% detected once. Participants were aged about 18 to 90 years, lived in 20 to 30 US areas, and enrolled virtually. CDR1 is LNHDA and CDR2 is SQIVND in the germline V gene (reference sequence). The length of the CDR3 is 15 residues. Unmatched junction bases numbered 2, after V lost 4 bases and J lost 1 base. The sequencing sample was made of PBMCs or T cells enriched from blood (not recorded which). This clonotype was obtained from a woman in her forties or fifties with acute COVID-19. This chain uses TRBV19 with TRBJ2-7; 12 bases fit TRBD1. DNA for the CDR3: TGTGCCAGTAGTACGGGACAGGGGGCTTCCTACGAGCAGTACTTC. Its translation is CASSTGQGASYEQYF.